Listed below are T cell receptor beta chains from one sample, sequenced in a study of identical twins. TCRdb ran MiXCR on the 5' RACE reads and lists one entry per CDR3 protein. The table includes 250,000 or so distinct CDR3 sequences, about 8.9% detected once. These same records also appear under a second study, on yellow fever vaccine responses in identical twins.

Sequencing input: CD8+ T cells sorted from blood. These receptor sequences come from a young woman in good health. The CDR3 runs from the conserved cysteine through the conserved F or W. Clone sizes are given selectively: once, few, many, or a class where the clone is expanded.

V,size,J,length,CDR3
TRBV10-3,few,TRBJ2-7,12,CAISVELTEQYF
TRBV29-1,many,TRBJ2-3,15,CSVYQPGQVTRTQYF
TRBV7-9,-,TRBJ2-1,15,CASITDGTGHNEQFF
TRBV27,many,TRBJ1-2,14,CASSPRPLPYGYTF
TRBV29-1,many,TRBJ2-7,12,CSVFLGSVEQYF
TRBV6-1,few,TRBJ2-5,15,CASSEGAVYQETQYF
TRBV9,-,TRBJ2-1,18,CASSVAESETSGRDEQFF
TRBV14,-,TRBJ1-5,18,CASSQAFGTGDSNQPRHF
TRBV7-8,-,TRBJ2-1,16,CASSSFSGGPTNEQFF
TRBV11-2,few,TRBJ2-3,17,CASSLGGPSGFTDTQYF
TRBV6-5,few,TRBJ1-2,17,CASSYSTVEGLRNGYTF
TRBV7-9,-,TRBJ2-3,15,CASSLAPLGTDTQYF
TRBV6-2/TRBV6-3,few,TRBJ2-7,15,CASSLREPAAYEQYF
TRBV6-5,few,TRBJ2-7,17,CASSYRSSEKISYEQYF
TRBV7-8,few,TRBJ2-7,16,CASSLIEGQGTYEQYF
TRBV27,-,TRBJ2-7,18,CASSQRPPAGQNPYEQYF
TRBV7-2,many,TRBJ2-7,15,CASSLVVAGVYEQYF
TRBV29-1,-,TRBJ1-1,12,CSVVWDSTEAFF
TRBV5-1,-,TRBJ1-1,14,CASSFGHDNTEAFF
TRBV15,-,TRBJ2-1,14,CATSSQAMDDEQFF
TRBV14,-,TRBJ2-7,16,CASSPYSLSSTAEQYF
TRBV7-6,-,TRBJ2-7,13,CASSSTQGYEQYF
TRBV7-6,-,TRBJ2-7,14,CASSWDSEAYEQYF
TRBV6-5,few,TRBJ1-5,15,CASSYSFDLNQPQHF
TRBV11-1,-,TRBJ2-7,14,CASSMRGKTYEQYF
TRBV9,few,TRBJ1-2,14,CASSSGGYLYGYTF
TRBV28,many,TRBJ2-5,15,CASSPRTVVQETQYF
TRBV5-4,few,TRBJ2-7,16,CASSLEGSRISYEQYF
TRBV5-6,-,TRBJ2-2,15,CASCLRREFVGELFF
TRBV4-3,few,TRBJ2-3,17,CASSQERKLASTDTQYF
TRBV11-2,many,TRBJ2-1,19,CASSQWGGTSGGSYNEQFF
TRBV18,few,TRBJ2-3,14,CASSPPFPTDTQYF
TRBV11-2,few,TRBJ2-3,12,CASSFFTDTQYF
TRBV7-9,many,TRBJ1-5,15,CASSLIPGSNQPQHF
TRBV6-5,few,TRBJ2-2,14,CASSYNLRPGELFF
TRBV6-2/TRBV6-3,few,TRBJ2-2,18,CASSPRRDRARNTGELFF
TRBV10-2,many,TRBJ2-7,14,CASSPGQGSNEQYF
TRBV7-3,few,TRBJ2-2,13,CASSVDSTGELFF
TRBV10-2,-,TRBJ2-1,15,CASSEPSGRGHEQFF
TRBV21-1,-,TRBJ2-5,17,CASSKGGQDQGVETQYF
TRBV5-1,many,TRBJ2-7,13,CASSLRASYEQYF
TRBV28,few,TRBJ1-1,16,CASSLYPGAMNTEAFF
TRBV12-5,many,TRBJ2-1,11,CASGGGFEQFF
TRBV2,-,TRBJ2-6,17,CASREKGPHSGANVLTF
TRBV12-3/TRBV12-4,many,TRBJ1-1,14,CASSPPTGDTEAFF
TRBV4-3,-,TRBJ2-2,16,CASSQGTSGGPGELFF
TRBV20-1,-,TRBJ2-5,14,CSAREAGPAETQYF
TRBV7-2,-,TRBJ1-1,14,CASSPTWGDTEAFF
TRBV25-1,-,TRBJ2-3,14,CASSELASTDTQYF
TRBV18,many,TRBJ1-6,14,CASSGDRTNSPLHF
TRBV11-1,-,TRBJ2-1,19,CASSDWTSGRAPPYNEQFF